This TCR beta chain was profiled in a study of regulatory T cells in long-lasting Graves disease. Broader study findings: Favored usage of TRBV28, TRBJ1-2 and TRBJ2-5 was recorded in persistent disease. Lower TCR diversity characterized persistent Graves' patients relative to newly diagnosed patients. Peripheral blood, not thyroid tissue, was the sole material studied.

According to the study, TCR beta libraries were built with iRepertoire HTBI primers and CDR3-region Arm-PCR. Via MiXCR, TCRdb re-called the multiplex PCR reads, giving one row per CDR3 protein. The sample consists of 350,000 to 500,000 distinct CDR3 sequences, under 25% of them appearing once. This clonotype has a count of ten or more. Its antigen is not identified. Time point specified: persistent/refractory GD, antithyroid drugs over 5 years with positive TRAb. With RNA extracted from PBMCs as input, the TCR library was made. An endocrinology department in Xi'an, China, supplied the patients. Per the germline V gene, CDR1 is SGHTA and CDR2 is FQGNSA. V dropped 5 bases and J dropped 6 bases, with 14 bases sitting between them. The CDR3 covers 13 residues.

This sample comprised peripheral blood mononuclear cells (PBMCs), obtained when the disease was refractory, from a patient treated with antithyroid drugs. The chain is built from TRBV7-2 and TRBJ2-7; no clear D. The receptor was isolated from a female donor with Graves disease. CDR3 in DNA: TGTGCCAGCAGCCCATATCACCCCGGCGAGCAGTACTTC. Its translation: CASSPYHPGEQYF.